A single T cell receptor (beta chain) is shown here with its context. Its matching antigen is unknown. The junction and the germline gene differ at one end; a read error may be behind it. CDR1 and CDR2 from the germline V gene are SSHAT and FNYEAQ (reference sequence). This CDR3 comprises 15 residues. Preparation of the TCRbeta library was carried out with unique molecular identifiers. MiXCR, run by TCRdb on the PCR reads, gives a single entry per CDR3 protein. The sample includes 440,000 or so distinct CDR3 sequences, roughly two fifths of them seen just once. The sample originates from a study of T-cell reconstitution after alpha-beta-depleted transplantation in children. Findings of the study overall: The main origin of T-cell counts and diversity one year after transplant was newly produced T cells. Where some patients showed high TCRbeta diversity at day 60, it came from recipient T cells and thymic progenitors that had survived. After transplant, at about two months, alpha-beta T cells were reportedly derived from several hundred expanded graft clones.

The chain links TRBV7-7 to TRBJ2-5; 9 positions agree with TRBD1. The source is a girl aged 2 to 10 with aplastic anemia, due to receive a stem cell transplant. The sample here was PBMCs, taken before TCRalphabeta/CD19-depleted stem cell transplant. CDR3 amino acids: CASSSGTGYQETQYF. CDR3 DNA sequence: TGTGCTAGCAGCTCCGGGACAGGGTACCAAGAGACCCAGTACTTC.